This T cell receptor (beta chain) was recorded in a study of blood T cell repertoires in COVID-19. The ends lost 1 base at V and 1 base at J; junction bases unmatched: 2. The CDR3 covers 15 residues. Germline loops: CDR1 LGHNA, CDR2 YSLEER. Assignment of participants to cohorts was predicated upon participant-reported clinical history. Under the authors' procedure: Nucleated cell counts were estimated from reference gene primer amplification. Profiling relied on immunoSEQ multiplex PCR, and the TCRdb table lists in-frame clones only, not all of them. D and trimming come from the DNA, and the V and J calls and clone size come from that table. The table shows more than 110,000 clones, with 86% occurring only once.

Sequencing used PBMCs or T cells enriched from blood (not recorded which). This receptor was identified in a man aged 50 to 60 who had recovered from COVID-19. The V and J genes are TRBV4-3 and TRBJ2-3; 7 nucleotides match TRBD2. This CDR3 reads CASSQGDYRTDTQYF. The CDR3 DNA follows: TGCGCCAGCAGCCAAGGGGACTACCGCACAGATACGCAGTATTTT.